The sequence of this TCR beta chain was determined in a study of T cells in Graves' hyperthyroidism and ophthalmopathy (dated by TCRdb to about 2019). Some background on the complete study: Peripheral blood samples were taken at the time of initial diagnosis, prior to any treatment. An independent validation cohort of 18 to 20 hyperthyroidism patients and 17 patients who later progressed to ophthalmopathy tested prospective prediction of ophthalmopathy. To identify TCR V-J signatures that set the groups apart, the researchers used a discovery cohort of approximately 98 patients, made up of 43 with Graves' ophthalmopathy and 57 with stable Graves' hyperthyroidism. Once sampling was done, hyperthyroidism patients were given methimazole at a starting dose of 30 mg daily, whereas ophthalmopathy patients were given high-dose intravenous methylprednisolone. Thyroid tissue and blood T-cell repertoires from several Graves' hyperthyroidism patients were also compared in the study. The 90 or so discovery patients were randomly split 7:3 into training and test sets. The paper describes TCR Vbeta CDR3 sequencing of 140 or so peripheral blood samples, made up of 43 ophthalmopathy patients, around 78 hyperthyroidism patients and 17 progressor patients.

Sequences SGHAT (CDR1) and FQNNGV (CDR2) are obtained from the germline V gene. Spanning cysteine to phenylalanine, the CDR3 consists of 18 amino acids. Kept here is only the CDR3 DNA, which spans 54 bases and is read in frame from base 1. The full study reports these points: Ophthalmopathy was separated from stable hyperthyroidism by a 13 V-J signature model, with over 85% sensitivity and about 84% specificity obtained in cross-validation and 80%/75% obtained in testing. Blood samples also contained most of the expanded thyroid clonotypes (frequency above 0.001), which suggests that blood repertoires may reflect thyroid immune responses. In validation, progression to ophthalmopathy was predicted by the model with almost 71% sensitivity and 72.22% specificity, a median of 6.5 months before onset. Sample size was not statistically predetermined, and investigators were not blinded to group allocation.

This clonotype showed up just a few times. Its antigen is still unknown. Its ends do not fully match the called genes, so a read error is possible. TCR beta CDR3 regions were amplified from RNA transcripts. A first-round RT-PCR of the TCR CDR3 used the HTBI primer set with the Qiagen OneStep RT-PCR kit. The libraries were constructed in a second round of multiplex PCR and then size-selected and purified. Sequencing of the libraries was done on an Illumina HiSeq2000 using paired-end 100 bp reads. From the authors' description of their analysis: SOAPnuke was used to process the raw data, with reads discarded if the reads contained adapters or uncalled bases, had a mean Phred below 15, or lacked an exact constant-primer or identifier match. COPE v1.2.5 was used to merge the high-quality paired reads, and each unique nucleotide sequence was defined as a clonotype. Clonotypes were aligned to IMGT TRBV, TRBD and TRBJ reference segments using MiTCR v1.1. Only V-J combinations with frequency above 0.0001, covering about 99% of repertoires, were analysed. A TCS score was defined as the ratio of F50 (clonal expansion) to E x V (chaos), with BLOSUM62-based TCRdist applied between CDR3 peptides within each V-J. Welch's t-statistics and random forest reduced 500 to 650 V-J features to some 14, which were used in a naive Bayes classifier (R e1071). TCRdb itself trimmed the public reads at Q25 with fastp, ran MiXCR and retained productive beta chains. Here each entry gathers all rows of one CDR3 protein and keeps the most common genes and DNA. TCRdb, rather than the study authors, made the V and J calls. This sample lists 350,000 to 400,000 distinct CDR3 sequences; approximately 14% were detected once. Approximately 11% of the sample is in the top ten clones.

Stable Graves' hyperthyroidism was defined as the absence of progression to ophthalmopathy over 18 months of follow-up. Hyperthyroidism patients were newly diagnosed, had a disease duration of under 2 months, and were aged 18 to 65 years. Any patient with an uncontrolled infection, another autoimmune disease, pregnancy or lactation was excluded. Diagnoses were based on clinical symptoms, serum thyroxine and TRAb, thyroid ultrasound and orbital computed tomography. PBMCs were separated from approximately 9.9 ml of fresh peripheral blood using Ficoll-Paque density gradient centrifugation. Total RNA was extracted with Trizol reagent, and quality was checked on an Agilent 2100 Bioanalyzer.

This receptor was identified in a woman in her sixties with Graves' hyperthyroidism. The receptor chain draws on TRBV11-2 and TRBJ2-6; 9 middle bases align to TRBD1. The sequencing input was blood. Read as DNA, the sequence is TGTGCCAGCAGCCCCTCACAGGGGGCGAGCTCTGGGGCCAACGTCCTGGCTTTC. Its translation reads: CASSPSQGASSGANVLAF.